The 30 T cell receptor beta chains presented below share a single source sample, sequenced in a study of cytomegalovirus exposure and HLA in healthy donors. The PCR had 60 Vbeta and 13 Jbeta primers. Only in-frame clones appear in the TCRdb table, and some are missing; sequencing was by immunoSEQ multiplex PCR. The data contain around 140,000 clones, about three quarters of them singletons. The sample taken for sequencing was PBMCs. Source of these receptors: a man aged 35 to 55 in good health and CMV-seropositive.

The V and J genes are TRBV19 and TRBJ2-2; maybe TRBD2 (6 bases). The germline gives CDR1 LNHDA, CDR2 SQIVND (reference sequence). Trimming pared 8 bases from V and 4 bases from J, leaving 17 bases between. The CDR3 length is 15 residues. The CDR3 protein is CASGLQRVGTGELFF. The CDR3 DNA reads as TGTGCCAGTGGGCTTCAGCGGGTTGGCACCGGGGAGCTGTTTTTT.

The chain recombines TRBV7-9 with TRBJ2-5, with a tentative D call TRBD1 (6 bases). Trimming left V 5 bases short and J 5 bases short, with 9 bases between. Germline CDR1 reads SEHNR; CDR2 reads FQNEAQ (reference sequence). This CDR3 is built from 12 residues. Here the CDR3 DNA reads TGTGCCAGCAGCCCCCAGGGGGAGACCCAGTACTTC. It yields the protein CASSPQGETQYF. The variable domain in full, completed from reference TRBV7-9 and TRBJ2-5, reads DTGVSQNPRHKITKRGQNVTFRCDPISEHNRLYWYRQTLGQGPEFLTYFQNEAQLEKSRLLSDRFSAERPKGSFSTLEIQRTEQGDSAMYLCASSPQGETQYFGPGTRLLVL.

This chain connects TRBV28 to TRBJ2-5; 8 nucleotides line up with TRBD1. The J call is doubtful: the DNA matches TRBJ2-7 better. From germline, CDR1 is MDHEN and CDR2 SYDVKM. The CDR3 length is 15 residues. The CDR3 sequence is CASRASGGALYEQYF. The CDR3 DNA is TGTGCCAGCCGCGCCTCAGGGGGCGCATTGTACGAGCAGTACTTC.

In this sample, this clone turned up a few times. V is TRBV5-4 and J is TRBJ1-2; 8 nucleotides align to TRBD1. This CDR3 has 14 amino acids. In germline, CDR1 is SGHNT, CDR2 YYREEE (reference sequence). After removal of 2 bases from V and 6 bases from J, the junction contained 6 bases not matched to a gene. The CDR3 DNA is TGTGCCAGCAGCTTCTCGGGGACAGGACATGGCTACACCTTC. Residues: CASSFSGTGHGYTF.

The rearrangement uses TRBV28 and TRBJ2-7, with TRBD2 identical over 7 bases. This CDR3 is 14 amino acids long. V shed 4 bases, J shed 4 bases, and the junction held 7 bases outside the gene matches. CDR1 and CDR2 (germline): MDHEN, SYDVKM. CDR3 nucleotide sequence: TGTGCCAGCAGTTCCCCCAGCGGGATTTACGAGCAGTACTTC. This sequence encodes CASSSPSGIYEQYF.

The chain employs TRBV14 and TRBJ1-1; D is ambiguous. The V end was cut by 2 bases, the J end by 4 bases, with 8 bases between. CDR1 SGHDN and CDR2 FVKESK come from the germline V gene. This CDR3 comprises 13 residues. The CDR3 here is CASSQSQLTEAFF. CDR3 nucleotides: TGTGCCAGCAGCCAAAGCCAACTCACTGAAGCTTTCTTT.

The V call is TRBV30, the J call TRBJ2-5; D perhaps matches TRBD2 (5 bases). This CDR3 contains 14 residues. V lost 3 bases and J lost 4, with 15 bases in between. Per the germline V gene, CDR1 is GTSNPN and CDR2 is SVGIG (reference sequence). CDR3 nucleotide sequence: TGTGCCTGGAGCGACGTTAGGACTCTAGAGACCCAGTACTTC. Translating gives CAWSDVRTLETQYF. The full variable domain, in which reference TRBV30 and TRBJ2-5 provide the parts outside the CDR3, is SQTIHQWPATLVQPVGSPLSLECTVEGTSNPNLYWYRQAAGRGLQLLFYSVGIGQISSEVPQNLSASRPQDRQFILSSKKLLLSDSGFYLCAWSDVRTLETQYFGPGTRLLVL.

This rearrangement joins TRBV11-2 to TRBJ1-2; 9 bases align to TRBD1. CDR3 size: 14 residues. The V segment lost 2 bases and the J segment 7 bases; nucleotides outside the gene matches: 5. The germline V gene has CDR1 SGHAT and CDR2 FQNNGV. CDR3 sequence: CASSLTGGSFGYTF. The DNA of the CDR3 is TGTGCCAGCAGCTTAACAGGGGGCTCCTTTGGCTACACCTTC.

V and J are TRBV9 and TRBJ1-4; D perhaps matches TRBD1 (5 bases). The V gene's germline CDR1 is SGDLS and CDR2 YYNGEE. The CDR3 covers 14 residues. V shed 5 bases and J shed 7 bases, with 15 bases lying between them. This CDR3 is CASSTGTRGEKLFF. In DNA form, the CDR3 reads TGTGCCAGCAGTACAGGCACGAGAGGTGAAAAACTGTTTTTT.

The V gene is TRBV28, the J gene TRBJ2-5, with 9 bases aligning to TRBD2. The CDR3 spans 14 residues. V lost 2 bases and J lost 2; bases outside the gene matches: 0. Germline CDR1 MDHEN, CDR2 SYDVKM. CDR3 loop: CASSLLAGQETQYF. The DNA for the CDR3 is TGTGCCAGCAGTTTACTAGCGGGACAAGAGACCCAGTACTTC.

The chain employs TRBV6-1 and TRBJ2-5; 13 bases match TRBD2. Germline CDR1 is MNHNS and CDR2 is SASEGT. Trimming took 7 bases from V and 5 from J; bases not matched to a gene: 7. This CDR3 region has 15 residues. This CDR3 reads CASTRLAGGLETQYF. The DNA of the CDR3 is TGTGCCAGCACCCGACTAGCGGGAGGTTTGGAGACCCAGTACTTC.

J is TRBJ2-1 and V is TRBV4-2, with TRBD1 matching 8 bases. After removal of 5 bases from V and 4 bases from J, the junction contained 4 bases not matched to a gene. This CDR3 is built from 14 residues. In germline, CDR1 is LGHNA, CDR2 YNFKEQ. As DNA, the CDR3 is TGTGCCAGCAGCACCCGGACAGGGTACAATGAGCAGTTCTTC. It specifies CASSTRTGYNEQFF.

The chain uses TRBV21-1 and TRBJ2-7; TRBD2 is the table's D call, not checked against the DNA. TRBV21-1 is termed a pseudogene. CDR3 length: 14 residues. The CDR3 DNA sequence: TGTGCCAGGATTAGCGGGAGGACCTACTACGAGCAGTACTTC. Amino acids: CARISGRTYYEQYF.

The chain joins TRBV12-5 to TRBJ2-1; 7 bases are a match to TRBD2. Germline-derived CDR1 and CDR2 are LGHNT and FRNRAP. The CDR3 is 12 amino acids. Trimming at V came to 9 bases and at J to 9 bases, leaving 8 bases not matched to a gene. Here the CDR3 DNA reads TGTGCTAGCCACTTAACGGGAGGTGAGCAGTTCTTC. Protein: CASHLTGGEQFF.

The CDR3 reads CASSLTGGNEQFF. The CDR3 coding sequence is TGTGCCAGCAGCTTGACAGGGGGAAATGAGCAGTTCTTC. This chain connects TRBV5-5 to TRBJ2-1; 8 positions agree with TRBD1. The V segment lost 1 base and the J segment 7 bases; nucleotides outside the gene matches: 1. The CDR3 runs 13 residues. Germline V gene sequence: CDR1 SGHKS, CDR2 YYEKEE (reference sequence).

This clone was found a few times. The V gene is TRBV9, the J gene TRBJ1-2; D is unclear. Germline V gene sequence: CDR1 SGDLS, CDR2 YYNGEE. This CDR3 is built from 15 residues. Trimming cost V 0 bases and J 2 bases, with 11 bases left between them. The CDR3 nucleotides are TGTGCCAGCAGCGTAGGTCTCGTTGAGAACTATGGCTACACCTTC. It yields the protein CASSVGLVENYGYTF.

The chain joins TRBV7-2 to TRBJ2-7; D is uncertain. This CDR3 comprises 15 residues. Germline CDR1 reads SGHTA; CDR2 reads FQGNSA. V was cut by 0 bases and J by 0 bases, with 9 bases left in between. The CDR3 bases are TGTGCCAGCAGCTTAGCAGGCGGAAGCTCCTACGAGCAGTACTTC. It is translated as CASSLAGGSSYEQYF.

V usage is TRBV18 and J usage is TRBJ1-1, with TRBD1 matching 10 bases. The CDR3 spans 14 residues. Germline loops: CDR1 KGHSH, CDR2 LQKENI. V gave up 3 bases and J gave up 5 bases; unmatched junction bases: 3. This chain's CDR3 is CASSPRTGGTEAFF. As DNA, the CDR3 is TGTGCCAGCTCACCCCGGACAGGGGGGACTGAAGCTTTCTTT. The full variable domain, completed using reference TRBV18 and TRBJ1-1, is NAGVMQNPRHLVRRRGQEARLRCSPMKGHSHVYWYRQLPEEGLKFMVYLQKENIIDESGMPKERFSAEFPKEGPSILRIQQVVRGDSAAYFCASSPRTGGTEAFFGQGTRLTVV.

The V gene is TRBV16, the J gene TRBJ1-2, with 9 bases fitting TRBD1. Germline assignment: CDR1 KGHSY and CDR2 FQNENV. CDR3 length equals 17 residues. Unmatched junction bases numbered 9, after V lost 2 bases and J lost 2 bases. The DNA for the CDR3 is TGTGCCAGCAGCCAACGCATTAACGACAGGGGGAACTATGGCTACACCTTC. Encoded protein: CASSQRINDRGNYGYTF.

CDR3 sequence: CASGLVQGYNEQFF. The CDR3 bases are TGTGCTAGTGGTTTGGTGCAGGGTTACAATGAGCAGTTCTTC. This chain uses TRBV12-5 with TRBJ2-1; the D gene is possibly TRBD1 (5 bases). Trimming cost V 0 bases and J 4 bases, with 7 bases left between them. The CDR3 is 14 residues long. In germline, CDR1 is LGHNT, CDR2 FRNRAP.

This chain links TRBV5-1 with TRBJ2-3; D unresolved. The germline V gene encodes CDR1 SGHRS and CDR2 YFSETQ. V was pared by 1 base and J by 0 bases, with 9 bases between. The CDR3 runs to 15 residues. In nucleotides, the CDR3 is TGCGCCAGCAGCTTGAATATCCCTAGCACAGATACGCAGTATTTT. It translates to CASSLNIPSTDTQYF. Drawing the rest from reference TRBV5-1 and TRBJ2-3, the complete variable domain is KAGVTQTPRYLIKTRGQQVTLSCSPISGHRSVSWYQQTPGQGLQFLFEYFSETQRNKGNFPGRFSGRQFSNSRSEMNVSTLELGDSALYLCASSLNIPSTDTQYFGPGTRLTVL.

As regards this clone: One end of the junction fails to match germline, which may point to a read error. J is TRBJ2-4 and V is TRBV28, with TRBD1 matching over 10 bases. Germline loops: CDR1 MDHEN, CDR2 SYDVKM. The CDR3 consists of 13 residues. CDR3 coding DNA: TGTGCCAGCAGTTCGGGACAGGGGAACAGTCAGTACTTC. Translated, it gives CASSSGQGNSQYF.

The gene calls are TRBV18 and TRBJ1-4; no firm D call. CDR1 and CDR2 from the germline V gene are KGHSH and LQKENI. V was pared by 3 bases and J by 6 bases, with 8 bases between. There are 13 residues in the CDR3. The CDR3 is CASSPIGYEKLFF. The CDR3, as DNA: TGTGCCAGCTCACCGATCGGGTATGAAAAACTGTTTTTT.

This clone was detected only once. The chain is built from TRBV7-2 and TRBJ2-7; D is perhaps TRBD2 (6 bases). The CDR3 contains 14 residues. CDR1 and CDR2 (germline): SGHTA, FQGNSA. The ends were cut back, 4 bases at V and 6 bases at J, with 16 bases in the middle. The CDR3 loop is CASSYRRESSEQYF. DNA of the CDR3: TGTGCCAGCAGCTATCGCCGGGAGTCGAGCGAGCAGTACTTC.

This sequence joins TRBV6-1 and TRBJ2-4, with TRBD1 identical over 7 bases. Germline-derived CDR1 and CDR2 are MNHNS and SASEGT. The CDR3 is 13 residues long. J was trimmed by 7 bases and V by 7 bases; bases with no gene match: 7. CDR3 nucleotides: TGTGCCAGCACCCTGACAGGGAAGAACATTCAGTACTTC. This codes for CASTLTGKNIQYF.

The V call is TRBV9, the J call TRBJ1-2; possibly TRBD1 for D (5 bases). Trimming stripped 6 bases from V and 4 bases from J, with 13 bases between. Germline lookup yields CDR1 SGDLS and CDR2 YYNGEE. CDR3 length equals 13 residues. For the CDR3, the DNA is TGTGCCAGCACTTTGGGGGGTGGCTATGGCTACACCTTC. Translating it yields CASTLGGGYGYTF.

J is TRBJ1-1 and V is TRBV4-2; tentative D call: TRBD1 (6 bases). CDR3 length: 15 residues. Germline CDR1 and CDR2: LGHNA and YNFKEQ. The V and J ends lost 0 bases and 4 bases respectively, with 12 bases between them. The CDR3 nucleotides read TGTGCCAGCAGCCAAGATGCAGGGGTGGGCACTGAAGCTTTCTTT. Translating it yields CASSQDAGVGTEAFF.

This chain uses TRBV6-1 with TRBJ2-7; TRBD2 agrees at 7 bases. The CDR3 runs to 15 residues. V shed 2 bases, J shed 5 bases, and the junction held 9 bases outside the gene matches. Germline V gene lookup returns CDR1 MNHNS and CDR2 SASEGT. The CDR3 DNA reads TGTGCCAGCAGTGAATCATCGCGGGAGACAAACGAGCAGTACTTC. Its protein product is CASSESSRETNEQYF.

The chain uses TRBV5-1 and TRBJ2-7, with D perhaps matching TRBD1 (6 bases). From germline, CDR1 is SGHRS and CDR2 YFSETQ. The germline V and J ends were trimmed by 0 bases and 5 bases, with 15 bases remaining between them. The CDR3 length is 15 residues. The CDR3: CASSLAPRTGNEQYF. The CDR3 nucleotides are TGCGCCAGCAGCTTGGCCCCCCGAACAGGGAACGAGCAGTACTTC.

This rearrangement joins TRBV27 to TRBJ2-2, with 12 bases lining up with TRBD2. With V trimmed by 0 bases and J by 4 bases, 9 bases remained unmatched. The CDR3 runs 19 residues. Germline V gene sequence: CDR1 MNHEY, CDR2 SMNVEV (reference sequence). For the CDR3, the DNA is TGTGCCAGCAGTTTATCCCCCAGACTAGCGGGAGAGGGCACCGGGGAGCTGTTTTTT. It is translated as CASSLSPRLAGEGTGELFF.